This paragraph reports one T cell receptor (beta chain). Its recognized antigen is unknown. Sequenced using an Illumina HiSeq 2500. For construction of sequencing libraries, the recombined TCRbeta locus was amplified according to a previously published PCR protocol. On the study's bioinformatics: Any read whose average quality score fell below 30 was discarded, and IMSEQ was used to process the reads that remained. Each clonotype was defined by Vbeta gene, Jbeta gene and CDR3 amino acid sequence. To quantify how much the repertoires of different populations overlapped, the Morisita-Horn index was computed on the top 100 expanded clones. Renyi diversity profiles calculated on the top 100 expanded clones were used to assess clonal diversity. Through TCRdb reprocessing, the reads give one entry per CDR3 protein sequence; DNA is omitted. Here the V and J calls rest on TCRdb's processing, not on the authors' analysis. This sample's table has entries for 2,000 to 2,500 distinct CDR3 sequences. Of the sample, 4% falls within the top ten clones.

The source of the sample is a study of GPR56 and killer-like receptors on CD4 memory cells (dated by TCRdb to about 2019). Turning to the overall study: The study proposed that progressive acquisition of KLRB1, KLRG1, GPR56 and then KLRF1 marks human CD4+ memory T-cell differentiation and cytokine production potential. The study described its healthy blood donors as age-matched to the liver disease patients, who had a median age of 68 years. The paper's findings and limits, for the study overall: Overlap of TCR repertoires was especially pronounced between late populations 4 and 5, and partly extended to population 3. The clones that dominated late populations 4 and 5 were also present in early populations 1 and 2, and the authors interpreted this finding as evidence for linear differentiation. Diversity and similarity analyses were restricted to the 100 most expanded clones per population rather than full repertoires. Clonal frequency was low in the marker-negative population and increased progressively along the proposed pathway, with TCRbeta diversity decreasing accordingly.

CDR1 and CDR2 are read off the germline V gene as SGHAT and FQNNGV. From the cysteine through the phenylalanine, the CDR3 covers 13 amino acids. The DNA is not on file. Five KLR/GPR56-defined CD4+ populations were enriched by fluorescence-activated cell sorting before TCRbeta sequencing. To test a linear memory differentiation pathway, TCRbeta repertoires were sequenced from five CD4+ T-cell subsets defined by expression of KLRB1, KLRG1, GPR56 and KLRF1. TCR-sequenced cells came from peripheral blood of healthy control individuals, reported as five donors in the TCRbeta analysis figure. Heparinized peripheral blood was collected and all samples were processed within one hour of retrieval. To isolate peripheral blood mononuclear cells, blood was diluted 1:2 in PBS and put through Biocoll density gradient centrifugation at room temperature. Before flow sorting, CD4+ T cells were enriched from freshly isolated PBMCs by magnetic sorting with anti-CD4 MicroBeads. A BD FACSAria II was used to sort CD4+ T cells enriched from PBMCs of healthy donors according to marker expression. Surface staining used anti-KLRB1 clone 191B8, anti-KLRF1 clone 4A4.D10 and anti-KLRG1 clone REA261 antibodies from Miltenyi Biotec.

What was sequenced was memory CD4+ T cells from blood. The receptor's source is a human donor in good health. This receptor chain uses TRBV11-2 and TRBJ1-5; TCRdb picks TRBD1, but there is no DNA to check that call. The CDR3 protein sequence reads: CASSPGLDQPQHF.